This paragraph covers one TCR beta chain sequence. The antigen is not known. The data are from a study of T cells in Graves' hyperthyroidism and ophthalmopathy. Whole-study results and caveats: Among clonotypes expanded in thyroid above 0.001, most were also found in blood.

Germline V CDR1 and CDR2: LNHDA, SQIVND (reference sequence). J gave up 5 bases and V 1 base, and 4 bases lay outside the gene matches. The CDR3 is made up of 15 amino acids. Amplification targeted TCR beta CDR3 regions from RNA transcripts. A first-round RT-PCR of the TCR CDR3 used the HTBI primer set. A single record per CDR3 protein comes from TCRdb applying MiXCR to the multiplex PCR reads. Found here are some 620,000 distinct CDR3 sequences, 15% to 20% of them singletons; the top ten hold 3.5% to 4%. Over 18 months, lack of ophthalmopathy progression marked Graves' hyperthyroidism as stable. This sequence joins TRBV19 and TRBJ2-1; 8 nucleotides agree with TRBD2. Specimen: blood. The clonotype comes from a woman aged 30 to 39 with Graves' hyperthyroidism. The CDR3 coding sequence is TGTGCCAGTAGTATAGTCGGGGGGGAAAACAATGAGCAGTTCTTC. Translation: CASSIVGGENNEQFF.